One and the same sample provided the 21 T cell receptor beta chains below, sequenced in a study of T cells in Graves' hyperthyroidism and ophthalmopathy. RNA transcripts served as the template for amplifying TCR beta CDR3 regions. Researchers ran a first-round RT-PCR on the TCR CDR3 using the HTBI primer set. TCRdb re-analysed the multiplex PCR reads in MiXCR, keeping a single row per CDR3 protein. Seen here are around 350,000 distinct CDR3 sequences, 20% to 25% observed once, and the top ten hold around four fifths. The sample consisted of blood. All receptors derive from a man aged 45-65 years with Graves' hyperthyroidism.

This clonotype was detected only a few times. The V and J genes are TRBV11-3 and TRBJ1-1; 12 nucleotides match TRBD1. The CDR3 is 17 amino acids. Germline V CDR1 and CDR2: SGHNT, YENEEA. V trimming: 2 bases; J trimming: 2 bases; junction bases outside the gene matches: 6. The CDR3 nucleotides are TGTGCCAGCAGCTTAAAACCCGGGACAGGGGGCAACACTGAAGCTTTCTTT. Its translation is CASSLKPGTGGNTEAFF.

This clonotype was counted ten times or more. The chain couples TRBV28 to TRBJ2-6; D remains ambiguous. V was pared by 8 bases and J by 4 bases, with 18 bases between. CDR3 size: 16 residues. Germline loops: CDR1 MDHEN, CDR2 SYDVKM. The CDR3 protein is CASGSSGGFGANVLTF. The CDR3 DNA is TGTGCCAGCGGCTCCTCGGGTGGTTTCGGGGCCAACGTCCTGACTTTC.

As to this clonotype: One base away lies a much larger clone, so this may be a sequencing read error. This CDR3 is missing its conserved last phenylalanine or tryptophan, likely due to a read error. CDR3 nucleotide sequence: TGCGCCAGCAGCTTAGACAGCTACTATGGCTACACCCTC. The encoded protein is CASSLDSYYGYTL. V is TRBV5-1 and J is TRBJ1-2, with D maybe TRBD1 (5 bases). V lost 2 bases and J lost 3, with 8 bases in between. This CDR3 has 13 amino acids. Per the germline V gene, CDR1 is SGHRS and CDR2 is YFSETQ.

The genes are TRBV7-9 and TRBJ1-2, with a possible D match to TRBD1 (5 bases). The CDR3 is 16 residues long. The V and J ends lost 3 bases and 0 bases respectively, with 14 bases between them. CDR1 and CDR2 from the germline V gene are SEHNR and FQNEAQ (reference sequence). The CDR3 region has the DNA TGTGCCAGCAGCTTGGACGGGACGCGCGCTAACTATGGCTACACCTTC. Protein product: CASSLDGTRANYGYTF. The complete variable domain, with remaining parts taken from reference TRBV7-9 and TRBJ1-2, reads DTGVSQNPRHKITKRGQNVTFRCDPISEHNRLYWYRQTLGQGPEFLTYFQNEAQLEKSRLLSDRFSAERPKGSFSTLEIQRTEQGDSAMYLCASSLDGTRANYGYTFGSGTRLTVV.

This clonotype was detected only a few times. This chain connects TRBV20-1 to TRBJ1-1; D might be TRBD1 (5 bases). The CDR3 contains 13 residues. Trimming removed 5 bases from V and 1 base from J, with 11 bases in between. Germline lookup yields CDR1 DFQATT and CDR2 SNEGSKA (reference sequence). CDR3: CSAQQDSNTEAFF. CDR3 nucleotide sequence: TGCAGTGCTCAACAGGACTCGAACACTGAAGCTTTCTTT.

J is TRBJ2-1 and V is TRBV7-3; TRBD2 matches 12 bases. V shed 0 bases, J shed 5 bases, and the junction held 14 bases outside the gene matches. This CDR3 has 20 residues. Per the germline V gene, CDR1 is SGHTA and CDR2 is FQGTGA. CDR3 amino acids: CASSLTFTSGRRKRDNEQFF. The CDR3 region has the DNA TGTGCCAGCAGCTTAACGTTTACTAGCGGGAGGCGGAAGAGGGACAATGAGCAGTTCTTC.

The rearrangement joins TRBV10-2 to TRBJ2-7, with TRBD2 identical over 8 bases. CDR1 and CDR2 from the germline V gene are WSHSY and SAAADI. With V trimmed by 2 bases and J by 2 bases, 8 bases remained unmatched. The CDR3 has 16 amino acids. CDR3 loop: CASSEILAGDTYEQYF. The CDR3 bases are TGCGCCAGCAGTGAGATTCTAGCGGGTGATACCTACGAGCAGTACTTC.

As concerns this clonotype: This may come from a read error, since a much larger clone is one base off. The chain is built from TRBV27 and TRBJ2-3; possibly TRBD1 or TRBD2 for D (6 bases each). The CDR3 totals 14 residues. CDR1 is MNHEY and CDR2 is SMNVEV in the germline V gene (reference sequence). The CDR3 nucleotides read TGTGCCAGCAGCCTGGTACCGGGGGCAGATGCGCAGTATTTT. Translation: CASSLVPGADAQYF.

V is TRBV9 and J is TRBJ1-6; unclear D gene. The CDR3 is 13 amino acids. Germline V gene lookup returns CDR1 SGDLS and CDR2 YYNGEE. The germline V and J ends were trimmed by 10 bases and 7 bases, with 15 bases remaining between them. CDR3 DNA sequence: TGTGCCGGCAATCTGGAGGGAAATTCACCCCTCCACTTT. This gives the protein CAGNLEGNSPLHF.

This clonotype was seen repeatedly, ten times or more. The chain couples TRBV20-1 to TRBJ2-3; weak D call: TRBD1 (6 bases). This CDR3 is 16 amino acids long. CDR1 is DFQATT and CDR2 is SNEGSKA in the germline V gene (reference sequence). V shed 1 base and J shed 8 bases, with 22 bases lying between them. The CDR3 DNA follows: TGCAGTGCTAGAGGATCCGGCAGGGGTCCACAGGGTACGCAGTATTTT. Translating gives CSARGSGRGPQGTQYF.

This clonotype appeared a few times. CDR3 residues: CASSTSGSGETQYF. Written as DNA, the CDR3 is TGTGCCAGCAGTACTAGCGGGAGTGGTGAGACCCAGTACTTC. V usage is TRBV28 and J usage is TRBJ2-5, with 11 bases fitting TRBD2. With 5 bases clipped from V and 5 bases from J, the junction kept 4 bases outside the gene matches. The germline gives CDR1 MDHEN, CDR2 SYDVKM. The CDR3 runs 14 residues.

This clonotype was observed a handful of times. V and J are TRBV10-2 and TRBJ2-2; 8 bases match TRBD2. J gave up 5 bases and V 3 bases, and 8 bases lay outside the gene matches. This CDR3 is 16 amino acids long. Per germline, CDR1 WSHSY and CDR2 SAAADI. CDR3 amino acids: CASSERAGVGTGELFF. CDR3 coding DNA: TGCGCCAGCAGTGAAAGAGCGGGAGTGGGTACCGGGGAGCTGTTTTTT.

The chain employs TRBV7-8 and TRBJ1-1; 8 bases map to TRBD1. Germline V CDR1 and CDR2: SGHVS, FQNEAQ. V gave up 4 bases and J gave up 7 bases; unmatched junction bases: 8. The CDR3 sequence is 14 residues long. The CDR3, as DNA: TGTGCCAGCAGCTCACGGACAGGGTTTGGTGAAGCTTTCTTT. This sequence encodes CASSSRTGFGEAFF.

This clonotype was picked up many times. The V gene is TRBV2, the J gene TRBJ2-7, with a tentative D call TRBD2 (5 bases). The CDR3 totals 13 residues. Germline CDR1 and CDR2: SNHLY and FYNNEI. Between the trimmed V and J ends, which lost 4 bases and 3 bases, there was a span of 10 bases. CDR3 region: CASSGIASYEQYF. The CDR3, as DNA: TGTGCCAGCAGTGGTATAGCGAGCTACGAGCAGTACTTC.

This clonotype was counted between two and nine times. The chain links TRBV6-5 to TRBJ1-1; 10 nucleotides agree with TRBD1. Germline V lookup: CDR1 MNHEY, CDR2 SVGAGI. This CDR3 spans 14 amino acids. Trimming removed 4 bases from V and 4 bases from J; junction bases left unmatched: 3. In DNA form, the CDR3 reads TGTGCCAGCAGTTGGCGGGACAGGGGCACTGAAGCTTTCTTT. The encoded protein is CASSWRDRGTEAFF.

This clonotype was picked up many times. V and J are TRBV7-2 and TRBJ2-1, with D perhaps TRBD2 (5 bases). V lost 3 bases to trimming and J lost 3 bases, with 12 bases between them. The germline V gene has CDR1 SGHTA and CDR2 FQGNSA. This CDR3 contains 15 residues. The CDR3 here is CASSLGVEGYNEQFF. CDR3 nucleotide sequence: TGTGCCAGCAGCTTGGGAGTAGAGGGCTACAATGAGCAGTTCTTC.

The chain joins TRBV10-2 to TRBJ2-1; 7 bases align to TRBD2. Germline V gives CDR1 WSHSY, CDR2 SAAADI. The CDR3 spans 16 residues. V lost 4 bases and J lost 6; bases outside the gene matches: 12. CDR3 protein: CASSGRTGAGSNEQFF. As DNA, the CDR3 is TGCGCCAGCAGTGGTAGAACTGGAGCGGGATCCAATGAGCAGTTCTTC.

This clonotype has a count of ten or more. The rearrangement uses TRBV28 and TRBJ2-1; 8 bases match TRBD2. Germline V gene lookup returns CDR1 MDHEN and CDR2 SYDVKM. Trimming took 2 bases from V and 7 from J; bases not matched to a gene: 7. The length of the CDR3 is 15 residues. The CDR3 spells CASSLVAGGSNEQFF. CDR3 nucleotides: TGTGCCAGCAGTTTAGTCGCGGGGGGAAGTAATGAGCAGTTCTTC. The full variable domain, with the rest looked up from reference TRBV28 and TRBJ2-1, is DVKVTQSSRYLVKRTGEKVFLECVQDMDHENMFWYRQDPGLGLRLIYFSYDVKMKEKGDIPEGYSVSREKKERFSLILESASTNQTSMYLCASSLVAGGSNEQFFGPGTRLTVL.

This clonotype was recorded at least ten times. The J gene is TRBJ1-2, the V gene TRBV12-3 or TRBV12-4, with a weak D call TRBD1 (5 bases). V was shortened by 1 base and J by 2 bases, with 11 bases between the two germline ends. This CDR3 is built from 15 residues. The CDR3 region is CASSLGGTGNYGYTF. As DNA, the CDR3 is TGTGCCAGCAGTTTAGGCGGGACGGGGAACTATGGCTACACCTTC.

The chain recombines TRBV19 with TRBJ1-2; D is uncertain. The CDR3 extends over 16 amino acids. The germline V gene has CDR1 LNHDA and CDR2 SQIVND (reference sequence). V shed 5 bases and J shed 8 bases, with 24 bases lying between them. CDR3 amino acids: CASSPQSGEPQRGYTF. The CDR3 DNA is TGTGCCAGTAGTCCTCAGTCTGGGGAACCCCAAAGAGGCTACACCTTC.

This chain uses TRBV6-1 with TRBJ1-2; tentative D call: TRBD1 (6 bases). The CDR3 sequence is 15 residues long. V dropped 11 bases and J dropped 8 bases, with 27 bases sitting between them. Per germline, CDR1 MNHNS and CDR2 SASEGT. This chain's CDR3 is CASQPFNRALYGYTF. As DNA, the CDR3 is TGTGCCTCTCAACCGTTTAACAGGGCTCTTTACGGCTACACCTTC.